The clone carrying this TCR beta chain was seen ten or more times. Antigen specificity is unknown. This entry belongs to a study of T-cell reconstitution after alpha-beta-depleted transplantation in children. General study points: A year post-transplant, T-cell counts and diversity derived mostly from newly produced T cells.

Unique molecular identifiers were incorporated into the prepared TCRbeta library. Each CDR3 protein is one row after TCRdb ran MiXCR on the PCR reads. The sample comprises approximately 490,000 distinct CDR3 sequences, about 11% of which are singletons, and 2% to 2.5% rests with the top ten. In germline, CDR1 is LNHDA, CDR2 SQIVND (reference sequence). V shed 6 bases, J shed 5 bases, and the junction held 9 bases outside the gene matches. This CDR3 comprises 14 residues. This sequence joins TRBV19 and TRBJ2-7; TRBD2 matches at 8 bases. The clonotype was recovered from a child under 10 years old with inherited bone marrow failure, due to receive a stem cell transplant. This specimen was PBMCs, taken before TCRalphabeta/CD19-depleted stem cell transplant. The chain's CDR3 is CASSQAGVLNEQYF. The CDR3 coding sequence is TGTGCCAGTAGCCAAGCGGGAGTCCTTAACGAGCAGTACTTC.